The sequence of this T cell receptor (beta chain) was determined in a study of T-cell reconstitution after alpha-beta-depleted transplantation in children. There are many counts of this clonotype. Its antigen is unknown. Overall study findings and caveats: Most T-cell counts and diversity one year after the transplant came from T cells that were newly produced. By about two months after transplant, alpha-beta T cells reportedly arose from several hundred graft clones that had expanded.

The TCRbeta library was prepared with unique molecular identifiers. Each CDR3 protein is one row after TCRdb ran MiXCR on the PCR reads. The sample gives fewer than 1 million distinct CDR3 sequences, about 15% of which show up once; approximately 5% is in the top ten. The sequence was collected from a male patient younger than 18 who had a stem cell transplant for acute lymphoblastic leukemia, so the T cells may come from the graft donor. Material: PBMCs, mostly from graft donor cells, obtained 360 days after TCRalphabeta/CD19-depleted stem cell transplant.

The CDR3 is CSVGRGREAFF. DNA of the CDR3: TGCAGCGTTGGGAGGGGACGGGAAGCTTTCTTT. This chain uses TRBV29-1 with TRBJ1-1; tentatively, D is TRBD1 (5 bases). V gave up 4 bases and J gave up 8 bases, with 11 bases separating them. The germline V gene encodes CDR1 SQVTM and CDR2 ANQGSEA. The CDR3 is made up of 11 amino acids.